The present entry profiles one T cell receptor beta chain with its context. CDR3 size: 15 residues. V was clipped by 3 bases and J by 4 bases; unmatched bases: 6. Germline CDR1 and CDR2: MNHEY and SMNVEV (reference sequence). The entry originates in a study of T cell changes during pregnancy in multiple sclerosis. Sequencing was performed with immunoSEQ multiplex PCR; in TCRdb, only in-frame clones are kept and a portion is missing. The sample yields 75,000 to 95,000 clones, under 95% seen once. This chain joins TRBV27 and TRBJ2-5; 9 nucleotides line up with TRBD1. The source of this sequence is a female donor with multiple sclerosis, enrolled in a pregnancy study. The sample consisted of peripheral blood, taken in the first trimester of pregnancy. The CDR3 reads CASSLMGTGSETQYF. The CDR3 DNA sequence: TGTGCCAGCAGTTTGATGGGGACAGGGTCAGAGACCCAGTACTTC.